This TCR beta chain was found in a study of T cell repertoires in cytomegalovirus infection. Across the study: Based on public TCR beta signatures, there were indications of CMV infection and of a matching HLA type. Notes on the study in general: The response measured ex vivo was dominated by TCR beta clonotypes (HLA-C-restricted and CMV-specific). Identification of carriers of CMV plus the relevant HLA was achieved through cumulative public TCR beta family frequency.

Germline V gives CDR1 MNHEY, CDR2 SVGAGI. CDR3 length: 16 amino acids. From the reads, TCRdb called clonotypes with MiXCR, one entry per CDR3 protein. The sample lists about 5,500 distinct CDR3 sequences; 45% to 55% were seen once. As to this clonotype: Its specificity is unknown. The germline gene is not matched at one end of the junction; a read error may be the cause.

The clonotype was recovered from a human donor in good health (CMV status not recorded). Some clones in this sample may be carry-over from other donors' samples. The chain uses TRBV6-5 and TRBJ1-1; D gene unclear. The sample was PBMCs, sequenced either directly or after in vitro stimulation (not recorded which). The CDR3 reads CASIYSTLDGYTEAFF. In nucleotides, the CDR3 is TGTGCCAGCATTTACTCCACATTGGACGGTTACACTGAAGCTTTCTTT.